A single sample gave rise to the 5 T cell receptor beta chains below, sequenced in a study of Graves' ophthalmopathy and Graves' hyperthyroidism. Amplification targeted the TCR beta CDR3 regions, with RNA transcripts as the source material. HTBI primers served in a first-round RT-PCR, which a second-round multiplex PCR followed. TCRdb passed the multiplex PCR reads through MiXCR, listing each CDR3 protein once. The sample contains 400,000 to 450,000 distinct CDR3 sequences, over 20% of which appear only once. Sequencing input: peripheral blood. The source is a woman younger than 30 with stable Graves' hyperthyroidism.

The table lists this clonotype with many counts. The rearrangement joins TRBV4-1 to TRBJ1-2; D gene uncertain. V lost 1 base and J lost 2, with 8 bases in between. CDR1 and CDR2 (germline): MGHRA, YSYEKL. The CDR3 sequence is 14 residues long. CDR3 residues: CASSQGNRNYGYTF. The CDR3 DNA sequence: TGCGCCAGCAGCCAAGGGAACCGGAACTATGGCTACACCTTC.

This clonotype was seen ten or more times. This chain uses TRBV27 with TRBJ1-2; D may be TRBD1 (5 bases). The germline V and J ends were trimmed by 0 bases and 3 bases, with 8 bases remaining between them. Germline CDR1 and CDR2: MNHEY and SMNVEV (reference sequence). The CDR3 spans 14 residues. DNA of the CDR3: TGTGCCAGCAGTTTATCGGGGCAGCACTATGGCTACACCTTC. Residues: CASSLSGQHYGYTF.

This clonotype was counted many times. J is TRBJ1-1 and V is TRBV20-1, with D unclear. V was clipped by 4 bases and J by 5 bases, with 17 bases between them. The V gene's germline CDR1 is DFQATT and CDR2 SNEGSKA (reference sequence). The CDR3 covers 14 residues. This chain's CDR3 is CSANGPYFGTEAFF. In nucleotides, the CDR3 is TGCAGTGCTAATGGGCCCTACTTTGGGACTGAAGCTTTCTTT.

Regarding this clonotype: This could be a read error, since a much larger clone is one nucleotide away. The chain couples TRBV27 to TRBJ1-5; D may be TRBD1 (5 bases). This CDR3 has 14 amino acids. CDR1 is MNHEY and CDR2 is SMNVEV in the germline V gene (reference sequence). This chain's CDR3 is CARSLTVVGQPQHF. The CDR3 nucleotides read TGTGCCCGCAGTTTGACAGTCGTGGGACAGCCCCAGCATTTT.

V and J are TRBV9 and TRBJ2-2; TRBD2 agrees at 9 bases. The V and J ends lost 0 bases and 9 bases, in that order; junction bases with no gene match: 6. CDR1 and CDR2 from the germline V gene are SGDLS and YYNGEE. The CDR3 is 15 amino acids. CDR3: CASSVAPLAGRELFF. The CDR3 DNA follows: TGTGCCAGCAGCGTAGCTCCCCTAGCGGGGCGGGAGCTGTTTTTT.